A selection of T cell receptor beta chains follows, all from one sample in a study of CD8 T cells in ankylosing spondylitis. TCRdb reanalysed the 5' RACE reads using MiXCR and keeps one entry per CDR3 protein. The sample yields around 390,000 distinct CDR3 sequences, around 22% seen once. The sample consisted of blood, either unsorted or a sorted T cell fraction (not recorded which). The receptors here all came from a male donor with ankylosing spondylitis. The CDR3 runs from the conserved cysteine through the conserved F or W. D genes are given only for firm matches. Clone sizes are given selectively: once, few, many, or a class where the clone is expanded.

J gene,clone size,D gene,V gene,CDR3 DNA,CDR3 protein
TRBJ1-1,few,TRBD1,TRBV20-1,TGCAGTGCTGAATTTGACAGGGTAGGGTCTGAAGCTTTCTTT,CSAEFDRVGSEAFF
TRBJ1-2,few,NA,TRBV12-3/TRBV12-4,TGTGCCAGCAGCCACCCAGGGACGGGACGGGGCTACACCTTC,CASSHPGTGRGYTF
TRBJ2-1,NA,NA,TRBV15,TGTGCCACCAGCAGAGAGGAGGGACGGTGGACTGAGCAGTTCTTC,CATSREEGRWTEQFF
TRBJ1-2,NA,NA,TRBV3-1,TGTGCCAGCAGCCAAGAAGCGGGGTTGGAAGGCTACACCTTC,CASSQEAGLEGYTF
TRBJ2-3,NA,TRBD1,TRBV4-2,TGTGCCAGCAGCCAAGCAGAAGGGACAGTGGGAAGCACAGATACGCAGTATTTT,CASSQAEGTVGSTDTQYF
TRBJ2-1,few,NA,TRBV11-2,TGTGCCAGCAGCTTCGACGGCCCTGGGGAGCAGTTCTTC,CASSFDGPGEQFF
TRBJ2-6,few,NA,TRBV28,TGTGCCAGCAGTGGACAGCGTGGGGTATTTGAGGCCAACGTCCTGACTTTC,CASSGQRGVFEANVLTF
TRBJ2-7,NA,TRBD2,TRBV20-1,TGCAGTGCTAGAAGGCTAGCGGGGGCCCCTAGAGAGCAGTACTTC,CSARRLAGAPREQYF
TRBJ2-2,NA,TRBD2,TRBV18,TGTGCCACCAAACCCGGGACTAGAGGTACCGGGGAGCTGTTTTTT,CATKPGTRGTGELFF
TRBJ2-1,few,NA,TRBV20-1,TGCAGTGCTCTAGACAGCTTCTTCTCCTACAATGAGCAGTTCTTC,CSALDSFFSYNEQFF
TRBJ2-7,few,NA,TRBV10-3,TGTGCCATCAGTGAGTATAGGGACTCTCCCTACGAGCAGTACTTC,CAISEYRDSPYEQYF
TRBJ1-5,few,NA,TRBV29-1,TGCAGCGTTGCAATTCAGGGGAACAATCAGCCCCAGCATTTT,CSVAIQGNNQPQHF
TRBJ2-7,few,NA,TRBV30,TGTGCCTACACGCAACAGGGAGGCGAGCAGTACTTC,CAYTQQGGEQYF
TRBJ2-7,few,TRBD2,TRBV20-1,TGCAGTGCTAGAGACCTACTAGCGGGAGGACCCTACGAGCAGTACTTC,CSARDLLAGGPYEQYF
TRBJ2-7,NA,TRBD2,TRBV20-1,TGCAGTGCTCGGCGGGCGGGAGATGCTATCGAGCAGTACTTC,CSARRAGDAIEQYF
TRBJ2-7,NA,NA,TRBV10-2,TGCGCCAGCAGTGAGGTCCCCCGGTACGAGCAGTACTTC,CASSEVPRYEQYF
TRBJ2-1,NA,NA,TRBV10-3,TGTGCCATCAGCCTTCGGGCGGAGCAGGTCCGGGGGAATGAGCAGTTCTTC,CAISLRAEQVRGNEQFF
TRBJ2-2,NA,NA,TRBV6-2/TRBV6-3,TGTGCCAGCCAGGCTAGTGTGGGGACCGGGGAGCTGTTTTTT,CASQASVGTGELFF
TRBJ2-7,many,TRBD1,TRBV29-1,TGCAGCGTTGTAGGGGACAGGGCGCTCTACGAGCAGTACTTC,CSVVGDRALYEQYF
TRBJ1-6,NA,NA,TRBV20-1,TGCAGTGCGATGAGGGGGGGCTCCTATAATTCACCCCTCCACTTT,CSAMRGGSYNSPLHF
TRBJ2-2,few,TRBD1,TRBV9,TGTGCCAGCAGCGTAGGCACAGGGGGCGGTAGAACCGGGGAGCTGTTTTTT,CASSVGTGGGRTGELFF